This T cell receptor beta chain was observed in a study of T cell repertoires in cytomegalovirus infection. Study details: CMV infection plus the matching HLA type was flagged by public TCR beta signatures.

This clonotype has a count of ten or more. Its antigen is still unknown. In TCRdb, the reads were re-called with MiXCR into one record per CDR3 protein. This sample has about 130,000 distinct CDR3 sequences; less than 9.5% occur once, and the top ten carry around 9.1%. Study outcomes and limitations: Summed frequency of public TCR beta families distinguished CMV carriers with the relevant HLA. Clonotype analysis showed dominance of the ex vivo response by HLA-C-restricted CMV-specific TCR beta clonotypes.

V lost 8 bases and J lost 9, with 8 bases in between. The CDR3 is made up of 9 amino acids. Germline loops: CDR1 SNHLY, CDR2 FYNNEI. The J gene is TRBJ2-7, the V gene TRBV2; D may be TRBD2 (6 bases). What was sequenced was PBMCs. The receptor was isolated from a human donor in good health (CMV status not recorded). Some clones in this sample may be carry-over from other donors' samples. DNA for the CDR3: TGTGCCAGCGGGCGGGGGCAGTACTTC. Amino acid sequence: CASGRGQYF.